The clone carrying this T cell receptor (beta chain) was counted at least ten times. The antigen is unknown. From the 5' RACE reads, TCRdb called clonotypes with MiXCR, one entry per CDR3 protein. The data show 10,000 to 15,000 distinct CDR3 sequences, less than 25% seen once. Naive CD4+ cells had CD25+ Tregs removed. CDR1 is SQVTM and CDR2 is ANQGSEA in the germline V gene. Trimming took 7 bases from V and 4 from J; bases not matched to a gene: 7. The CDR3 is made up of 13 amino acids. Study-wide findings and caveats: Tumor memory CD4+ T cell TCR gene usage clustered with blood and lymph node memory CD4+ cells and lymph node naive CD4+ cells. Greatest tumor Treg TCR overlap was with tumor naive CD4+ cells.

The sample consisted of naive CD4+ T cells sorted from blood. Regarding subset: naive CD4+ T cells, CD4+CD45RA+CD25-. The chain couples TRBV29-1 to TRBJ2-1, with 7 bases aligning to TRBD2. This TCR was recovered from a female donor with breast cancer. Here the CDR3 reads CSGVAGSYNEQFF. CDR3 nucleotide sequence: TGCAGCGGAGTAGCGGGCTCTTACAATGAGCAGTTCTTC.